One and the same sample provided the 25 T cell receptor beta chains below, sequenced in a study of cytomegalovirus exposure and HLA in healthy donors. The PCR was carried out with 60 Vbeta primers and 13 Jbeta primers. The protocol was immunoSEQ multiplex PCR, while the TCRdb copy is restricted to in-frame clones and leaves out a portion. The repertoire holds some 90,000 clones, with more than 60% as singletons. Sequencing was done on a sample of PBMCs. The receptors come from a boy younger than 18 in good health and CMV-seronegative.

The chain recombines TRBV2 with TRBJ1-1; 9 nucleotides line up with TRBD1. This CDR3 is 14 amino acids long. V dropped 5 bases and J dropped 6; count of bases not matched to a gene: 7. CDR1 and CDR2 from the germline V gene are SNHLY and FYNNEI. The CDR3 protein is CASSNSGQGSEAFF. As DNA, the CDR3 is TGTGCCAGCAGTAACTCGGGACAGGGATCTGAAGCTTTCTTT.

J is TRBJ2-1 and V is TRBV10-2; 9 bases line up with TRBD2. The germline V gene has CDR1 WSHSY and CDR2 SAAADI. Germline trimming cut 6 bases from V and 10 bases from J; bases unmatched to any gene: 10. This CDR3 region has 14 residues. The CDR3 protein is CASRWLRGGPEQFF. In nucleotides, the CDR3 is TGCGCCAGCAGATGGTTGCGGGGGGGCCCGGAGCAGTTCTTC.

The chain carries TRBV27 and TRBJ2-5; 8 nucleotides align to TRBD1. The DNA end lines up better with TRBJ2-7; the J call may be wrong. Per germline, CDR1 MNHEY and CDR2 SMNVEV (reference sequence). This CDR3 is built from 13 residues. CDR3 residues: CASSFPGGFEQYF. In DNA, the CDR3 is TGTGCCAGCAGTTTCCCAGGGGGCTTCGAGCAGTACTTC.

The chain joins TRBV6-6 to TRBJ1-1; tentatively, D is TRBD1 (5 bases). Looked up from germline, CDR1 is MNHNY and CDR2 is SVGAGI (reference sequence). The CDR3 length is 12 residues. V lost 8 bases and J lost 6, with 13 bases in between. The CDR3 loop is CASHGVGPEAFF. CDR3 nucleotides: TGTGCCAGCCACGGTGTGGGGCCTGAAGCTTTCTTT.

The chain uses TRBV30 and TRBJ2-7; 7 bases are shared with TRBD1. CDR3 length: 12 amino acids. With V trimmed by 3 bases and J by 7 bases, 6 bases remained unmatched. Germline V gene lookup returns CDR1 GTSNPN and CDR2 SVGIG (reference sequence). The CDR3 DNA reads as TGTGCCTGGAGCCCCTACAGGGGTGAGCAGTACTTC. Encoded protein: CAWSPYRGEQYF.

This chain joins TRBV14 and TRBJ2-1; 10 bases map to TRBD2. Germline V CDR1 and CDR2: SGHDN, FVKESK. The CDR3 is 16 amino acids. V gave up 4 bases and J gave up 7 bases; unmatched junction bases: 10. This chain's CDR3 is CASSRYLAGVGNEQFF. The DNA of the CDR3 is TGTGCCAGCAGCCGTTACCTAGCGGGAGTGGGGAATGAGCAGTTCTTC. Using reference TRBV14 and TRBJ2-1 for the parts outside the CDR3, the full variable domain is EAGVTQFPSHSVIEKGQTVTLRCDPISGHDNLYWYRRVMGKEIKFLLHFVKESKQDESGMPNNRFLAERTGGTYSTLKVQPAELEDSGVYFCASSRYLAGVGNEQFFGPGTRLTVL.

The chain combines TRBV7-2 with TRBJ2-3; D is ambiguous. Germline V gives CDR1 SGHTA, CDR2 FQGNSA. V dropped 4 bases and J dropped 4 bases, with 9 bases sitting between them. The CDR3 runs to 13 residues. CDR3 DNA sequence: TGTGCCAGCAGCTCGTTTAGAGCAGATACGCAGTATTTT. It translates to CASSSFRADTQYF.

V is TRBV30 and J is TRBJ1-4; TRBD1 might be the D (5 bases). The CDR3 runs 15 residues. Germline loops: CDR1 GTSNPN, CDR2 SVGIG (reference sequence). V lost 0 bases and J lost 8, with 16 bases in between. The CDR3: CAWSVRGREGEKLFF. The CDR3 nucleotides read TGTGCCTGGAGTGTACGGGGCAGGGAGGGCGAAAAACTGTTTTTT. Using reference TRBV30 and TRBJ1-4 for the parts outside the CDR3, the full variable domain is SQTIHQWPATLVQPVGSPLSLECTVEGTSNPNLYWYRQAAGRGLQLLFYSVGIGQISSEVPQNLSASRPQDRQFILSSKKLLLSDSGFYLCAWSVRGREGEKLFFGSGTQLSVL.

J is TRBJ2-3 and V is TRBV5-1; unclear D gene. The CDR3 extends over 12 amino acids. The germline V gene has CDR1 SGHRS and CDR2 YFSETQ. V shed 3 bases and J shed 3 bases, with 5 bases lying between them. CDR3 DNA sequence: TGCGCCAGCAGCTCGCTAACAGATACGCAGTATTTT. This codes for CASSSLTDTQYF.

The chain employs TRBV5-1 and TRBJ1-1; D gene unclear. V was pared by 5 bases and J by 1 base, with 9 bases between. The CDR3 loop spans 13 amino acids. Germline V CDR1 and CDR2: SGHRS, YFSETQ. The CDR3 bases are TGCGCCAGCAGTGGGCACGGGAACACTGAAGCTTTCTTT. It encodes CASSGHGNTEAFF.

The CDR3 bases are TGTGCCAGCAGCCTGTCGAGAGAAACTGAAGCTTTCTTT. This encodes CASSLSRETEAFF. The genes are TRBV21-1 and TRBJ1-1. TRBV21-1 is reported as a pseudogene. There are 13 residues in the CDR3.

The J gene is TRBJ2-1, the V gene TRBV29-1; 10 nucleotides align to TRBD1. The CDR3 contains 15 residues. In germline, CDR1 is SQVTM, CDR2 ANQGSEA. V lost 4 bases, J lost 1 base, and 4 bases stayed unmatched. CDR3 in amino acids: CSVGGQGSSYNEQFF. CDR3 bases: TGCAGCGTTGGGGGACAGGGGTCTTCCTACAATGAGCAGTTCTTC.

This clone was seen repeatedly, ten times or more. The CDR3 DNA follows: TGTGCCAGCAGCGAGTGGGGCACTGAGCAGTTCTTC. Translated: CASSEWGTEQFF. V gene TRBV9 combines with J gene TRBJ2-1; a possible D gene is TRBD1 (5 bases). Trimming took 3 bases from V and 9 from J, leaving 10 bases between them. There are 12 residues in the CDR3. CDR1 is SGDLS, CDR2 YYNGEE, per germline.

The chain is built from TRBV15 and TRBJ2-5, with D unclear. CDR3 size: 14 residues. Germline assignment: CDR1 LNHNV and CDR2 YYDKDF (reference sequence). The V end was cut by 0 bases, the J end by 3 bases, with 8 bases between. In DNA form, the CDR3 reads TGTGCCACCAGCAGAGATCACGCAGAAGAGACCCAGTACTTC. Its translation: CATSRDHAEETQYF.

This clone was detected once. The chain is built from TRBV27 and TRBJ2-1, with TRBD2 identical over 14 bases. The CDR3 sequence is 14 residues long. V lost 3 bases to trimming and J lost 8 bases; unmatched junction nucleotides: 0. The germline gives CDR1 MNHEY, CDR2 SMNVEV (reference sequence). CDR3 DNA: TGTGCCAGCAGTTTGGGACTAGCGGGAGATGAGCAGTTCTTC. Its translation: CASSLGLAGDEQFF.

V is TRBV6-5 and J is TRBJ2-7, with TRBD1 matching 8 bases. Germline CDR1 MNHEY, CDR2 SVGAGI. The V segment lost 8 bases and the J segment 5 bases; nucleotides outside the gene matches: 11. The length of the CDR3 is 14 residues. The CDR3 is CASLPRTGSNEQYF. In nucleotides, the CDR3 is TGTGCCAGCCTTCCCCGGACAGGGAGCAACGAGCAGTACTTC.

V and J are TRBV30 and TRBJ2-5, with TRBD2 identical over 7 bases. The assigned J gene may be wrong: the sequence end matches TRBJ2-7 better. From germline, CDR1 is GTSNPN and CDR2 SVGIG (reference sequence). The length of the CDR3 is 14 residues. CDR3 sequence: CAWGGELNSYEQYF. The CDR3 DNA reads TGTGCCTGGGGGGGGGAGTTGAACTCCTACGAGCAGTACTTC.

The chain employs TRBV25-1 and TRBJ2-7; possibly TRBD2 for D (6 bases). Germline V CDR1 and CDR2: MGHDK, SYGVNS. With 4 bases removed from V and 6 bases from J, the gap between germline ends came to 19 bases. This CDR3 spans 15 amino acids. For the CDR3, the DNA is TGTGCCAGCAGTGCGGAGGGACTTGGGTCCGGCGAGCAGTACTTC. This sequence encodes CASSAEGLGSGEQYF.

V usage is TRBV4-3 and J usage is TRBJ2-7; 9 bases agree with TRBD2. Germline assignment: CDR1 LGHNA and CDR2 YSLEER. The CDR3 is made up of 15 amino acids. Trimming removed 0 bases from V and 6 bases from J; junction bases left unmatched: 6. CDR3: CASSQDVAGVIEQYF. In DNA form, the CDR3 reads TGCGCCAGCAGCCAAGACGTAGCGGGAGTGATCGAGCAGTACTTC.

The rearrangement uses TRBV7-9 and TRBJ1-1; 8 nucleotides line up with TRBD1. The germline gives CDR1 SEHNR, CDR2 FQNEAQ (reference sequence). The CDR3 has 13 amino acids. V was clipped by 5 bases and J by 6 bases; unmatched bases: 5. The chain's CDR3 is CASSPLDRAEAFF. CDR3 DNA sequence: TGTGCCAGCAGCCCTTTGGACAGGGCTGAAGCTTTCTTT. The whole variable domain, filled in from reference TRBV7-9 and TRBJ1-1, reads DTGVSQNPRHKITKRGQNVTFRCDPISEHNRLYWYRQTLGQGPEFLTYFQNEAQLEKSRLLSDRFSAERPKGSFSTLEIQRTEQGDSAMYLCASSPLDRAEAFFGQGTRLTVV.

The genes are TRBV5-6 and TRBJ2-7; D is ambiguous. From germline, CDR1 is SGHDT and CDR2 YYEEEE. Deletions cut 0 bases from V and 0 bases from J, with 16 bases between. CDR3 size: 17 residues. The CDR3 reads CASSLVPLPTSSYEQYF. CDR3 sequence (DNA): TGTGCCAGCAGCTTGGTCCCCCTACCTACGAGCTCCTACGAGCAGTACTTC.

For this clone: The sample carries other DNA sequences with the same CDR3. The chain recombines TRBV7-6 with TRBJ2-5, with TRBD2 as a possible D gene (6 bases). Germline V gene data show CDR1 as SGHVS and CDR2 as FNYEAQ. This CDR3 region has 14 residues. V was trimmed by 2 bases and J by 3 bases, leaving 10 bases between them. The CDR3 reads CASSLRGGEETQYF. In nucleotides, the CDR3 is TGTGCCAGCAGCTTACGGGGAGGTGAAGAGACCCAGTACTTC.

The CDR3 DNA sequence: TGTGCCAGCAGCGTCATTGAGGGTCCTGAAGCTTTCTTT. The encoded protein is CASSVIEGPEAFF. The rearrangement links TRBV6-6 to TRBJ1-1; D is ambiguous. CDR1 and CDR2 (germline): MNHNY, SVGAGI (reference sequence). This CDR3 region has 13 residues. V was pared by 6 bases and J by 6 bases, with 14 bases between.

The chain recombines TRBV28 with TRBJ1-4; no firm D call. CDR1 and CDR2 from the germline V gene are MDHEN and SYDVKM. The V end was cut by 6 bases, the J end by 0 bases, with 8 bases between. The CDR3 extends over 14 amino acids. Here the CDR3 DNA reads TGTGCCAGCAGATTGAGAACAACTAATGAAAAACTGTTTTTT. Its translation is CASRLRTTNEKLFF. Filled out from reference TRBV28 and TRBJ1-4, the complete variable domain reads DVKVTQSSRYLVKRTGEKVFLECVQDMDHENMFWYRQDPGLGLRLIYFSYDVKMKEKGDIPEGYSVSREKKERFSLILESASTNQTSMYLCASRLRTTNEKLFFGSGTQLSVL.

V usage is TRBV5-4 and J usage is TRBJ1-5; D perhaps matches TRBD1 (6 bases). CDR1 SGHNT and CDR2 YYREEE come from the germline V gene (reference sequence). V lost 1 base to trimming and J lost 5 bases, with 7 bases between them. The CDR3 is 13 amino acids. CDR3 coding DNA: TGTGCCAGCAGCTTGTCAGGGGATCAGCCCCAGCATTTT. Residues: CASSLSGDQPQHF.